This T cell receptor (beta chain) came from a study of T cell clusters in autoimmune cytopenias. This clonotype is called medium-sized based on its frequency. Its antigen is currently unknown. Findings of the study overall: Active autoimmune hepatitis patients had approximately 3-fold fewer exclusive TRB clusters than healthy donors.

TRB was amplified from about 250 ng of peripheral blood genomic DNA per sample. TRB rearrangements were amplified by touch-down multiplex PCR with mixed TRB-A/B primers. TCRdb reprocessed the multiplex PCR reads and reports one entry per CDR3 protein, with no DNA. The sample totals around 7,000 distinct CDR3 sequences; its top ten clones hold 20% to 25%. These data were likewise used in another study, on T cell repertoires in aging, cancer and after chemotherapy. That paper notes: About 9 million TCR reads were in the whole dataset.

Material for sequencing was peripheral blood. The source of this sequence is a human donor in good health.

CDR3: CSVCLVGETQYF. The chain is built from TRBV29-1 and TRBJ2-5. This CDR3 contains 12 residues. Germline V gene sequence: CDR1 SQVTM, CDR2 ANQGSEA.